This T cell receptor (beta chain) was identified in a study of identical twins. Points from the study as a whole: Model-predicted out-of-frame TCR alpha sharing fell below observed values in monozygotic twins.

A template switching step contributed a universal primer site, while unique molecular identifiers were present in the cDNA. TCRdb called the 5' RACE reads again in MiXCR, with one record for every CDR3 protein. The sample yields nearly 650,000 distinct CDR3 sequences, roughly 7.2% seen once. In every case, the donor was a healthy Caucasian. A note on this clonotype: The antigen is unknown.

The sample was also linked to a second study, of yellow fever vaccine responses in identical twins. That paper adds: Twins reportedly showed a vaccine T cell response that seemed partly convergent and partly personalized.

This sequence was found in a woman aged 18 to 35 in good health. Sequencing used PBMCs.

CDR3 sequence: CASSSGPDTGELFF. In nucleotides, the CDR3 is TGTGCCAGCAGCTCCGGACCGGACACCGGGGAGCTGTTTTTT. The chain is built from TRBV7-9 and TRBJ2-2; D call uncertain. The germline V gene has CDR1 SEHNR and CDR2 FQNEAQ (reference sequence). The CDR3 contains 14 residues. V gave up 4 bases and J gave up 3 bases, with 9 bases separating them.